These 10 T cell receptor beta chains originate from one sample sequenced in a study of T cell responses to AZD1222 COVID-19 vaccine. Sequencing was performed with immunoSEQ multiplex PCR; in TCRdb, only in-frame clones are kept and a portion is missing. The profile covers 140,000 to 150,000 clones, with approximately 78% appearing a single time and roughly 4.5% taken by the ten largest. The material sequenced was peripheral blood, taken on day 0 of MenACWY control vaccination. These receptors were obtained from an adult in good health.

The V call is TRBV28, the J call TRBJ2-4; D gene uncertain. The germline V gene encodes CDR1 MDHEN and CDR2 SYDVKM. The CDR3 consists of 15 residues. The V and J ends lost 5 bases and 1 base respectively, with 12 bases between them. The DNA of the CDR3 is TGTGCCAGCAGTCTCCTGACACCGGCCAAAAACATTCAGTACTTC. Amino acids: CASSLLTPAKNIQYF.

The gene calls are TRBV29-1 and TRBJ1-2; TRBD1 might be the D (6 bases). The CDR3 covers 11 residues. V was clipped by 7 bases and J by 8 bases, with 14 bases between them. Germline V CDR1 and CDR2: SQVTM, ANQGSEA. Written as DNA, the CDR3 is TGCAGCGGACTACAGGGAGTAGGCTACACCTTC. Residues: CSGLQGVGYTF.

In its sample, this clone was seen a few times. V gene TRBV7-2 combines with J gene TRBJ2-1, with 9 bases identical to TRBD2. V lost 0 bases to trimming and J lost 4 bases; unmatched junction nucleotides: 4. This CDR3 spans 16 amino acids. From germline, CDR1 is SGHTA and CDR2 FQGNSA. The CDR3 protein is CASSLARAGGYNEQFF. CDR3 coding DNA: TGTGCCAGCAGCTTAGCGCGAGCGGGGGGTTACAATGAGCAGTTCTTC.

This clone turned up a few times. The chain links TRBV18 to TRBJ1-4, with 10 bases identical to TRBD1. The germline V gene encodes CDR1 KGHSH and CDR2 LQKENI. This CDR3 is 15 amino acids long. Unmatched junction bases numbered 8, after V lost 5 bases and J lost 8 bases. For the CDR3, the DNA is TGTGCCAGCTCAAAAGGGGACAGGGGCAGCGAAAAACTGTTTTTT. Translating it yields CASSKGDRGSEKLFF.

The CDR3 nucleotides read TGTGCCAGCAGTGAGGACAGGAACACAGATACGCAGTATTTT. Translated: CASSEDRNTDTQYF. The gene calls are TRBV6-1 and TRBJ2-3; 7 bases align to TRBD1. This CDR3 has 14 amino acids. V was pared by 3 bases and J by 2 bases, with 2 bases of the junction left unmatched. Germline V gene sequence: CDR1 MNHNS, CDR2 SASEGT.

The CDR3 bases are TGTGCCAGCAGCCCGCGGACAGGGGAGCAGTTCTTC. Protein sequence: CASSPRTGEQFF. This chain uses TRBV11-1 with TRBJ2-1, with 8 positions matching TRBD1. Germline loops: CDR1 SGHAT, CDR2 FQDESV (reference sequence). V was clipped by 5 bases and J by 10 bases; unmatched bases: 4. The CDR3 runs to 12 residues.

The chain couples TRBV15 to TRBJ1-5; no definite D call. The CDR3 length is 15 residues. Trimming cost V 0 bases and J 5 bases, with 11 bases left between them. Germline assignment: CDR1 LNHNV and CDR2 YYDKDF (reference sequence). CDR3 nucleotides: TGTGCCACCAGCAGAGATGAACAGCTCTATCAGCCCCAGCATTTT. This gives the protein CATSRDEQLYQPQHF.

The gene calls are TRBV5-4 and TRBJ2-3; no clear D gene. The V gene's germline CDR1 is SGHNT and CDR2 YYREEE (reference sequence). V shed 0 bases and J shed 4 bases, with 6 bases lying between them. The CDR3 covers 13 residues. CDR3 loop: CASSLEDADTQYF. The CDR3 region has the DNA TGTGCCAGCAGCTTGGAGGACGCAGATACGCAGTATTTT.

The V and J genes are TRBV6-2 or TRBV6-3 and TRBJ1-6, with D unresolved. The CDR3 extends over 13 amino acids. Germline CDR1 MNHEY, CDR2 SVGEGT. The V gene lost 2 bases and the J gene lost 10 bases, with 9 bases spanning the gap. The CDR3 DNA reads TGTGCCAGCAGTTACCCTTGGGAATCACCCCTCCACTTT. Its translation is CASSYPWESPLHF.

V usage is TRBV28 and J usage is TRBJ2-7; D unclear. V was clipped by 8 bases and J by 2 bases, with 19 bases between them. The germline CDR1 and CDR2 sequences are MDHEN and SYDVKM. The CDR3 length is 15 residues. The CDR3 DNA reads TGTGCCAGCCCACGCCCCCCGACAATGACCTACGAGCAGTACGTC. It codes for CASPRPPTMTYEQYV.